Listed below are T cell receptor beta chains from one sample, sequenced in a study of blood T cells in healthy people across ages. From the 5' RACE reads, TCRdb called clonotypes with MiXCR, one entry per CDR3 protein. The sample lists about 970,000 distinct CDR3 sequences, roughly 51% occurring once. What was sequenced was blood. These receptors were collected from a woman aged 60-70 years in good health. CDR3s include the opening cysteine and the closing phenylalanine or tryptophan. Each record gives: D gene, CDR3 length, V gene, J gene, clone size, CDR3 DNA, CDR3 protein. The D gene is left open where the match is weak. Where a row states a size, it is once, few, many or the class of an expanded clone; other rows omit it.

TRBD2	17	TRBV20-1	TRBJ2-3	-	TGCAGTGCTAGAGGGTCTTTTCTAGCGGGAGGGACAGATACGCAGTATTTT	CSARGSFLAGGTDTQYF
-	14	TRBV20-1	TRBJ1-5	-	TGCAGTGTCGCCGGCCTTCATAGCAATCAGCCCCAGCATTTT	CSVAGLHSNQPQHF
-	14	TRBV27	TRBJ2-3	-	TGTGCCAGCAAATCCCAGCGGAACACAGATACGCAGTATTTT	CASKSQRNTDTQYF
-	12	TRBV10-3	TRBJ1-2	-	TGTGCCATCAGTTATGAGGGCTATGGCTACACCTTC	CAISYEGYGYTF
-	13	TRBV18	TRBJ2-7	-	TGTGCCAGCTCACAGACAGACATTTACGAGCAGTACTTC	CASSQTDIYEQYF
TRBD2	15	TRBV6-4	TRBJ2-1	-	TGTGCCAGCAGTCCCCAATCTAGCGGGAACAATGAGCAGTTCTTC	CASSPQSSGNNEQFF
-	15	TRBV2	TRBJ1-6	-	TGTGCCAGCAGTGACACAGACATTCCCAATTCACCCCTCCACTTT	CASSDTDIPNSPLHF
-	13	TRBV20-1	TRBJ1-4	few	TGCAGTGCTAAGGCAGGGTCTAATGAAAAACTGTTTTTT	CSAKAGSNEKLFF
-	14	TRBV7-2	TRBJ2-7	-	TGTGCCAGCAGCTTTTGGTCCGAGACCTACGAGCAGTACTTC	CASSFWSETYEQYF
-	12	TRBV9	TRBJ2-5	-	TGTGCCAGCAAGGGGGGGGTGGAGACCCAGTACTTC	CASKGGVETQYF
-	13	TRBV5-5	TRBJ2-7	-	TGTGCCAGCAGCTTGGCCCCTTACTACGAGCAGTACTTC	CASSLAPYYEQYF
-	15	TRBV27	TRBJ2-3	-	TGTGCCAGCAGTAGCCTCGGGATGCTCACAGATACGCAGTATTTT	CASSSLGMLTDTQYF
TRBD1	17	TRBV7-2	TRBJ2-3	-	TGTGCCAGCAGCCCGGGGACAGGGGAGGTTCGGTCAGATACGCAGTATTTT	CASSPGTGEVRSDTQYF
TRBD2	13	TRBV28	TRBJ2-7	-	TGTGCCAGCAGGGCGGGAGGTTTGGACGAGCAGTACTTC	CASRAGGLDEQYF
TRBD1	16	TRBV12-3/TRBV12-4	TRBJ2-2	-	TGTGCCAGCAGTCCCCGGGGACAGGGGGGCACCGGGGAGCTGTTTTTT	CASSPRGQGGTGELFF
TRBD1	17	TRBV5-5	TRBJ2-1	few	TGTGCCAGCAGCTCCCCAGTCGGGACAGGGTGGTACAATGAGCAGTTCTTC	CASSSPVGTGWYNEQFF
-	13	TRBV4-1	TRBJ2-7	-	TGCGCCAGCAGCCAAGATTTGAGTCCCGAGCAGTACTTC	CASSQDLSPEQYF
-	13	TRBV7-9	TRBJ2-7	few	TGTGCCAGCAGCTTAGACGTCCCTAGCGAGCAGTACTTC	CASSLDVPSEQYF
TRBD2	15	TRBV11-2	TRBJ2-3	-	TGTGCCAGCAGCTTAGGAGCTAGCGGGGGAGATACGCAGTATTTT	CASSLGASGGDTQYF
-	15	TRBV5-1	TRBJ2-1	-	TGCGCCAGCAGCTTGTACCAGCGGGCTTACAATGAGCAGTTCTTC	CASSLYQRAYNEQFF
TRBD2	16	TRBV29-1	TRBJ2-7	-	TGCAGCGCCACCGGGACTAGCGGGTTCCCTGCCTACGAGCAGTACTTC	CSATGTSGFPAYEQYF
-	12	TRBV24-1	TRBJ2-7	-	TGTGCCACCAGAGGACCGGGATACGAGCAGTACTTC	CATRGPGYEQYF
-	11	TRBV29-1	TRBJ2-1	-	TGCAGCGTCTTTCTTGGGAATGAGCAGTTCTTC	CSVFLGNEQFF
TRBD1	16	TRBV7-9	TRBJ2-7	-	TGTGCCAGCAGCTCCCTTTCGGGACAGGGGTACTACGAGCAGTACTTC	CASSSLSGQGYYEQYF
TRBD1	15	TRBV5-1	TRBJ1-1	-	TGCGCCAGCAGCTTATTGGACAGGGATAACACTGAAGCTTTCTTT	CASSLLDRDNTEAFF
-	16	TRBV7-9	TRBJ2-3	-	TGTGCCAGCAGCTCCACACCAGGGATAATCACAGATACGCAGTATTTT	CASSSTPGIITDTQYF
-	15	TRBV20-1	TRBJ2-5	-	TGCAGTGCTAGAGGTAGTGATGGGGCCCAAGAGACCCAGTACTTC	CSARGSDGAQETQYF
-	17	TRBV7-9	TRBJ2-1	-	TGTGCCAGCAGCTTATATCACCAGGGGGCGGGAGGCAATGAGCAGTTCTTC	CASSLYHQGAGGNEQFF
-	16	TRBV20-1	TRBJ2-1	-	TGCAGTGCTAGAGACCCGGCGGTACCCTCCTACAATGAGCAGTTCTTC	CSARDPAVPSYNEQFF
-	14	TRBV4-1	TRBJ1-5	-	TGCGCCAGCAGCCAAGGGGGGCTAAAGCAGCCCCAGCATTTT	CASSQGGLKQPQHF
-	14	TRBV9	TRBJ2-3	few	TGTGCCAGCAGCCCCCGAAGGGACCCCGAGACGCAGTATTTT	CASSPRRDPETQYF
TRBD1	15	TRBV12-3/TRBV12-4	TRBJ1-6	few	TGTGCCAGCAGTTTTTTGGGACAGCCGTATTCACCCCTCCACTTT	CASSFLGQPYSPLHF
-	20	TRBV6-2/TRBV6-3	TRBJ1-1	-	TGTGCCAGCAGTTACGGGGGTTGGACTATCTCTGAACGTATGAACACTGAAGCTTTCTTT	CASSYGGWTISERMNTEAFF
-	15	TRBV4-1	TRBJ2-4	-	TGCGCCAGTTCAAATCCGGCGATAGCCAAAAACATTCAGTACTTC	CASSNPAIAKNIQYF
-	15	TRBV11-2	TRBJ2-7	-	TGTGCCAGCAGCCTCTCCAGGACGGCCCCAGGCGAGCAGTACTTC	CASSLSRTAPGEQYF
-	13	TRBV15	TRBJ2-2	-	TGTGCCACCAGAGGAATGAACACCGGGGAGCTGTTTTTT	CATRGMNTGELFF
-	11	TRBV30	TRBJ1-1	few	TGTGCCTGGAGTCGGAGCACTGAAGCTTTCTTT	CAWSRSTEAFF
-	16	TRBV15	TRBJ1-2	-	TGTGCCACCAGCAGACGGTTTTCAGGCGCTGGCTATGGCTACACCTTC	CATSRRFSGAGYGYTF
-	16	TRBV3-1	TRBJ1-4	-	TGTGCCAGCAGCCACTATGGCGGGGGTAGCCCAGAAAAACTGTTTTTT	CASSHYGGGSPEKLFF
-	16	TRBV6-1	TRBJ2-4	few	TGTGCCAGCAGTGAAGCATGGTCCCCGGGCCAAAACATTCAGTACTTC	CASSEAWSPGQNIQYF
-	15	TRBV15	TRBJ2-4	few	TGTGCCACCAGCAGAGATATCGGGTTCGGGAACATTCAGTACTTC	CATSRDIGFGNIQYF
TRBD2	15	TRBV6-2/TRBV6-3	TRBJ2-1	-	TGTGCCAGCAGTTACCTGAGACTAGCAAATAATGAGCAGTTCTTC	CASSYLRLANNEQFF
TRBD1	14	TRBV12-3/TRBV12-4	TRBJ2-5	few	TGTGCCAGCATCATAGACAGGGCCCCCGAGACCCAGTACTTC	CASIIDRAPETQYF
-	14	TRBV5-1	TRBJ2-5	-	TGCGCCAGCAGCTGGGACACTTCACAAGAGACCCAGTACTTC	CASSWDTSQETQYF
-	16	TRBV6-6	TRBJ2-6	few	TGTGCCAGCAGCCCCTTTGGGAGCTCTGGGGCCAACGTCCTGACTTTC	CASSPFGSSGANVLTF
-	13	TRBV9	TRBJ2-5	-	TGTGCCAGCAGGGGACGGACACAAGAGACCCAGTACTTC	CASRGRTQETQYF
TRBD1	16	TRBV27	TRBJ1-5	-	TGTGCCAGCAGTCCATCGACAGGGTATGGCAATCGGCCCCAGCATTTT	CASSPSTGYGNRPQHF
-	15	TRBV5-1	TRBJ2-5	-	TGCGCCAGCAGCTTGTCCGGGAGCCATCAAGAGACCCAGTACTTC	CASSLSGSHQETQYF
TRBD1	15	TRBV29-1	TRBJ2-2	-	TGCAGCGCGGCCGGGACAGACGCGAACACCGGGGAGCTGTTTTTT	CSAAGTDANTGELFF
TRBD2	17	TRBV20-1	TRBJ2-1	-	TGCAGTGCCACAAAATCTAGCGGGAGGAGCTCCTACAGTGAGCAGTTCTTC	CSATKSSGRSSYSEQFF
TRBD2	15	TRBV6-6	TRBJ2-1	few	TGTGCCAGCAGGTCCAGCGGGAGGGGACACAATGAGCAGTTCTTC	CASRSSGRGHNEQFF
-	14	TRBV4-2	TRBJ1-5	-	TGTGCCAGCAGCCAAGGGGAGAGCAATCAGCCCCAGCATTTT	CASSQGESNQPQHF
-	14	TRBV27	TRBJ1-2	-	TGTGCTAGCAGTCCCCGGGAACTGGGCTATGGCTACACCTTC	CASSPRELGYGYTF
TRBD2	13	TRBV7-2	TRBJ2-4	many	TGTGCCATCCGCGGGGGACTAGCAAACATTCAGTACTTC	CAIRGGLANIQYF
-	15	TRBV29-1	TRBJ1-4	-	TGCAGCGTCTACTGGGTCCGGGAGGGTAATGAAAAACTGTTTTTT	CSVYWVREGNEKLFF